The 3 T cell receptor beta chains below come from one sample, sequenced in a study of PD-L1 blockade in urothelial cancer. Sequenced by immunoSEQ multiplex PCR; TCRdb stores in-frame clones only, minus some. The table lists 80,000 to 90,000 clones, 70% to 90% of them singletons. Stated time point: pretreatment peripheral blood. The sample was PBMCs, taken around atezolizumab (anti-PD-L1) treatment. These receptors were taken from a man in his fifties or sixties with urothelial cancer.

The gene calls are TRBV6-6 and TRBJ2-2, with D possibly being TRBD1 (6 bases). Germline CDR1 reads MNHNY; CDR2 reads SVGAGI (reference sequence). Trimming removed 6 bases from V and 1 base from J, with 12 bases in between. The CDR3 runs 15 residues. CDR3 in DNA: TGTGCCAGCAGGCCGGGACAAGGGAACACCGGGGAGCTGTTTTTT. As protein: CASRPGQGNTGELFF.

The CDR3 region has the DNA TGTGCCAGCAGCTTCCCAGGGGCGTGGAGAGAGACCCAGTACTTC. Protein product: CASSFPGAWRETQYF. The chain carries TRBV7-9 and TRBJ2-5, with D possibly matching TRBD1 (6 bases). The germline CDR1 and CDR2 sequences are SEHNR and FQNEAQ (reference sequence). Between the trimmed V and J ends, which lost 3 bases and 4 bases, there was a span of 15 bases. The CDR3 totals 15 residues.

CDR3 loop: CASSSGTVNTGELFF. The DNA for the CDR3 is TGTGCCAGCAGCTCCGGGACAGTCAACACCGGGGAGCTGTTTTTT. This chain connects TRBV5-4 to TRBJ2-2, with TRBD1 matching over 7 bases. The V gene's germline CDR1 is SGHNT and CDR2 YYREEE (reference sequence). The CDR3 runs 15 residues. The junction had 4 bases not matched to a gene; V was cut back by 3 bases and J by 2 bases. The whole variable domain, remainder taken from reference TRBV5-4 and TRBJ2-2, is ETGVTQSPTHLIKTRGQQVTLRCSSQSGHNTVSWYQQALGQGPQFIFQYYREEENGRGNFPPRFSGLQFPNYSSELNVNALELDDSALYLCASSSGTVNTGELFFGEGSRLTVL.